A single sample gave rise to the 3 T cell receptor beta chains below, sequenced in a study of shared clonotypes between healthy human individuals. The repertoire was sequenced with immunoSEQ multiplex PCR; TCRdb's copy has only in-frame clones and lacks some. The table lists roughly 720,000 clones, 90% of them singletons. Source material: memory CD8+ T cells from PBMCs. Sample subset: CD45RO+ cells pooled with CCR7-negative TemRA cells. These TCRs come from a man between 18 and 29 years old in good health. Some clones in this sample may be carry-over from other donors' samples.

The chain employs TRBV4-1 and TRBJ2-1; possibly TRBD1 for D (7 bases). The V end lost 2 bases, the J end lost 8 bases, and 13 bases lay between the germline ends. CDR3 length equals 14 residues. The germline V gene has CDR1 MGHRA and CDR2 YSYEKL. CDR3: CASSQLQGGHEQFF. The CDR3 DNA is TGCGCCAGCAGCCAACTGCAGGGGGGCCATGAGCAGTTCTTC.

This chain connects TRBV27 to TRBJ1-5, with D possibly TRBD1 on 6 matching bases. Trimming cost V 4 bases and J 5 bases, with 15 bases left between them. The CDR3 has 15 residues. CDR1 MNHEY and CDR2 SMNVEV come from the germline V gene (reference sequence). CDR3 sequence: CASSSRGGHDQPQHF. CDR3 sequence (DNA): TGTGCCAGCAGTTCTCGCGGGGGGCACGATCAGCCCCAGCATTTT.

The V gene is TRBV6-6, the J gene TRBJ1-1; D may be TRBD1 (5 bases). The germline CDR1 and CDR2 sequences are MNHNY and SVGAGI (reference sequence). V lost 5 bases and J lost 10, with 11 bases in between. The CDR3 totals 11 residues. CDR3 loop: CASSQGSRAFF. Written as DNA, the CDR3 is TGTGCCAGCAGTCAGGGTTCTCGAGCTTTCTTT.